What follows are 26 T cell receptor beta chains derived from one specimen sequenced in a study of blood T cell repertoires in COVID-19. TCRdb's copy holds only in-frame clones and misses some; the assay was immunoSEQ multiplex PCR. The sample records approximately 290,000 clones, roughly 89% being singletons. The sample comprised peripheral blood. The receptors were sampled from a man aged 25 to 40 with acute or convalescent COVID-19.

V is TRBV30 and J is TRBJ1-6; D is undetermined. The V gene lost 3 bases and the J gene lost 9 bases, with 15 bases spanning the gap. The length of the CDR3 is 14 residues. The V gene's germline CDR1 is GTSNPN and CDR2 SVGIG (reference sequence). CDR3 sequence reads: CAWRSELPFSPLHF. The CDR3 DNA reads as TGTGCCTGGAGGAGTGAGCTCCCCTTTTCACCCCTCCACTTT.

This clone occurred a few times. The V and J genes are TRBV5-4 and TRBJ1-3; TRBD1 matches 8 bases. Germline lookup yields CDR1 SGHNT and CDR2 YYREEE (reference sequence). V was pared by 4 bases and J by 1 base, with 10 bases of the junction left unmatched. The CDR3 totals 17 residues. The CDR3: CASSINQGARSGNTIYF. The DNA for the CDR3 is TGTGCCAGCAGCATAAATCAGGGGGCACGTTCTGGAAACACCATATATTTT.

This clone was found a few times. The genes are TRBV29-1 and TRBJ1-5; maybe TRBD1 (5 bases). This CDR3 spans 11 amino acids. Germline-derived CDR1 and CDR2 are SQVTM and ANQGSEA. Trimming stripped 7 bases from V and 15 bases from J, with 19 bases between. Here the CDR3 reads CSAQRAGRVHF. For the CDR3, the DNA is TGCAGCGCCCAGCGAGCGGGACGGGTGCATTTT.

The rearrangement joins TRBV5-4 to TRBJ2-2, with D hard to call. The CDR3 contains 16 residues. Trimming shortened V by 3 bases and J by 0 bases, and 12 bases separated the two germline ends. Per the germline V gene, CDR1 is SGHNT and CDR2 is YYREEE (reference sequence). This CDR3 reads CASSSRHEANTGELFF. CDR3 DNA: TGTGCCAGCAGCTCCCGACATGAAGCGAACACCGGGGAGCTGTTTTTT.

The V call is TRBV7-9, the J call TRBJ2-2, with D perhaps TRBD2 (5 bases). The CDR3 spans 16 residues. Germline CDR1 is SEHNR and CDR2 is FQNEAQ (reference sequence). With 3 bases removed from V and 0 bases from J, the gap between germline ends came to 11 bases. CDR3 coding DNA: TGTGCCAGCAGCTTTAAGACTAACCCGAACACCGGGGAGCTGTTTTTT. Its protein product is CASSFKTNPNTGELFF.

This clone was seen a single time. This chain links TRBV28 with TRBJ1-3; no clear D gene. CDR1 and CDR2 from the germline V gene are MDHEN and SYDVKM. V lost 5 bases, J lost 5 bases, and 16 bases lay in between. CDR3 length: 15 amino acids. CDR3 in amino acids: CASSAKQWRRNTIYF. The CDR3 nucleotides read TGTGCCAGCAGTGCGAAGCAGTGGAGGAGAAACACCATATATTTT.

The chain recombines TRBV5-1 with TRBJ1-4; TRBD1 matches at 8 bases. V lost 3 bases and J lost 8; bases outside the gene matches: 6. The CDR3 consists of 14 residues. Germline assignment: CDR1 SGHRS and CDR2 YFSETQ. CDR3 DNA: TGCGCCAGCAGCTCGACAGGGGAGAGGGAAAAACTGTTTTTT. This gives the protein CASSSTGEREKLFF.

The chain carries TRBV11-1 and TRBJ2-1, with TRBD2 matching over 10 bases. The CDR3 covers 15 residues. The J segment lost 4 bases and the V segment lost 5 bases, leaving 5 bases of the junction unmatched. In germline, CDR1 is SGHAT, CDR2 FQDESV (reference sequence). The CDR3 here is CASSPGTSEYNEQFF. The CDR3 nucleotides are TGTGCCAGCAGCCCCGGGACTAGCGAGTACAATGAGCAGTTCTTC.

The J gene is TRBJ1-5, the V gene TRBV19; no reliable D call. Germline V lookup: CDR1 LNHDA, CDR2 SQIVND (reference sequence). CDR3 length: 12 amino acids. With 4 bases removed from V and 9 bases from J, the gap between germline ends came to 10 bases. The CDR3 nucleotides read TGTGCCAGTAGTACAGACCTCCGGCCCCAGCATTTT. Protein product: CASSTDLRPQHF.

J is TRBJ1-2 and V is TRBV3-1 (or the pseudogene TRBV3-2), with TRBD1 as a possible D gene (6 bases). Trimming took off 0 bases at V and 4 bases at J, with 9 bases between the two ends. This CDR3 is 14 amino acids long. From germline, CDR1 is LGHDT and CDR2 YNNKEL (reference sequence). The CDR3 DNA reads TGTGCCAGCAGCCAAGACTTACAGGGCTATGGCTACACCTTC. Translating gives CASSQDLQGYGYTF.

This chain connects TRBV19 to TRBJ1-3; D not certain. Germline CDR1 is LNHDA and CDR2 is SQIVND (reference sequence). V was shortened by 6 bases and J by 0 bases, with 6 bases between the two germline ends. The CDR3 length is 13 residues. CDR3 coding DNA: TGTGCCAGTAGACGACTCTCTGGAAACACCATATATTTT. The encoded protein is CASRRLSGNTIYF.

The chain uses TRBV27 and TRBJ2-5; 11 positions agree with TRBD2. Looked up from germline, CDR1 is MNHEY and CDR2 is SMNVEV (reference sequence). This CDR3 is built from 15 residues. V lost 4 bases, J lost 3 bases, and 4 bases stayed unmatched. The CDR3 protein is CASSSRLAGKETQYF. CDR3 bases: TGTGCCAGCAGTTCACGACTAGCGGGAAAAGAGACCCAGTACTTC.

This chain links TRBV10-1 with TRBJ1-3; D may be TRBD1 (6 bases). Germline lookup yields CDR1 WNHNN and CDR2 SYGVQD (reference sequence). V lost 0 bases and J 4 bases, leaving 13 bases between the germline ends. The CDR3 contains 16 residues. The CDR3: CASSESKGQRGNTIYF. The CDR3 DNA is TGCGCCAGCAGTGAGTCTAAAGGACAGCGAGGAAACACCATATATTTT.

The chain combines TRBV6-5 with TRBJ1-2; D uncertain. This CDR3 contains 13 residues. The germline V gene has CDR1 MNHEY and CDR2 SVGAGI. Trimming left V 5 bases short and J 3 bases short, with 10 bases between. The CDR3 reads CASSPDSYYGYTF. In DNA form, the CDR3 reads TGTGCCAGCAGTCCCGATAGTTACTATGGCTACACCTTC.

The chain couples TRBV19 to TRBJ1-1; no definite D call. There are 14 residues in the CDR3. Deletions cut 0 bases from V and 7 bases from J, with 12 bases between. Germline CDR1 and CDR2: LNHDA and SQIVND (reference sequence). The CDR3 loop reads CASSIDVRYLEAFF. The CDR3 nucleotides read TGTGCCAGTAGTATAGATGTCAGGTACCTTGAAGCTTTCTTT.

The genes are TRBV4-1 and TRBJ2-3; D call uncertain. This CDR3 region has 16 residues. The V gene's germline CDR1 is MGHRA and CDR2 YSYEKL. V was clipped by 1 base and J by 0 bases, with 11 bases between them. The DNA of the CDR3 is TGCGCCAGCAGCCAAGTATGGCGGTCTAGCACAGATACGCAGTATTTT. Residues: CASSQVWRSSTDTQYF.

This clone was recorded once. The genes are TRBV19 and TRBJ2-1, with 9 bases matching TRBD2. The trim removed 5 bases at V and 7 bases at J, leaving 6 bases unmatched. This CDR3 has 14 amino acids. The germline CDR1 and CDR2 sequences are LNHDA and SQIVND (reference sequence). Here the CDR3 DNA reads TGTGCCAGTAGTCGCGGGGGGGCTCGTAATGAGCAGTTCTTC. Translation gives CASSRGGARNEQFF.

V and J are TRBV5-6 and TRBJ1-2, with D perhaps matching TRBD1 (6 bases). The CDR3 spans 14 residues. CDR1 and CDR2 from the germline V gene are SGHDT and YYEEEE. V lost 3 bases, J lost 5 bases, and 14 bases lay in between. In DNA form, the CDR3 reads TGTGCCAGCAGCTCCGTGGGGACACCATATGGCTACACCTTC. Amino acids: CASSSVGTPYGYTF.

This chain links TRBV5-1 with TRBJ1-1; TRBD1 might be the D (5 bases). Germline CDR1 SGHRS, CDR2 YFSETQ. V was shortened by 1 base and J by 1 base, with 11 bases between the two germline ends. The CDR3 spans 15 residues. The CDR3 DNA is TGCGCCAGCAGCTTGATCTGGGGCCAGAACACTGAAGCTTTCTTT. Its protein is CASSLIWGQNTEAFF.

This clone was picked up one time. The DNA is omitted, as the CDR3 cannot be located on it reliably, and the CDR3 follows TCRdb's listing. The chain joins TRBV27 to TRBJ2-5; no check of the table's D call, TRBD2, against the DNA was made. CDR1 MNHEY and CDR2 SMNVEV come from the germline V gene (reference sequence). Including both end residues, the CDR3 is 15 amino acids long. CDR3 sequence reads: CASSSSIVAQETQYF.

V gene TRBV6-5 combines with J gene TRBJ1-6, with a possible D match to TRBD1 (5 bases). Germline V gene sequence: CDR1 MNHEY, CDR2 SVGAGI. V was shortened by 2 bases and J by 6 bases, with 14 bases between the two germline ends. This CDR3 has 16 residues. CDR3 sequence: CASSYGGGRGNSPLHF. The CDR3 coding sequence is TGTGCCAGCAGTTACGGCGGGGGTCGCGGTAATTCACCCCTCCACTTT.

The chain joins TRBV28 to TRBJ1-5; D unclear. Germline values: CDR1 MDHEN, CDR2 SYDVKM. V lost 4 bases and J lost 7, with 14 bases in between. The CDR3 has 14 residues. CDR3 nucleotides: TGTGCCAGCAGTTGGCGGGGTTTGTGGCAGCCCCAGCATTTT. Protein: CASSWRGLWQPQHF. The full variable domain, its missing parts supplied by reference TRBV28 and TRBJ1-5, is DVKVTQSSRYLVKRTGEKVFLECVQDMDHENMFWYRQDPGLGLRLIYFSYDVKMKEKGDIPEGYSVSREKKERFSLILESASTNQTSMYLCASSWRGLWQPQHFGDGTRLSIL.

The chain employs TRBV4-1 and TRBJ2-3; D possibly corresponds to TRBD1 (5 bases). The CDR3 is made up of 16 amino acids. Germline lookup yields CDR1 MGHRA and CDR2 YSYEKL. V lost 1 base, J lost 7 bases, and 18 bases lay in between. CDR3 protein: CASSQVSRGTENTQYF. CDR3 DNA sequence: TGCGCCAGCAGCCAAGTTAGTAGGGGAACGGAGAATACGCAGTATTTT.

J is TRBJ1-2 and V is TRBV6-5, with 7 bases that match TRBD1. The CDR3 has 15 residues. The germline gives CDR1 MNHEY, CDR2 SVGAGI. After removal of 7 bases from V and 4 bases from J, the junction contained 12 bases not matched to a gene. In nucleotides, the CDR3 is TGTGCCAGCACCGAACAGGGGACGGCTTTCTATGGCTACACCTTC. This sequence encodes CASTEQGTAFYGYTF.

This rearrangement joins TRBV4-1 to TRBJ1-1, with TRBD1 as a possible D gene (5 bases). Trimming pared 1 base from V and 4 bases from J, leaving 19 bases between. Germline CDR1 reads MGHRA; CDR2 reads YSYEKL. This CDR3 comprises 17 residues. In DNA form, the CDR3 reads TGCGCCAGCAGCCAAGGGCATAGGGGCGTCAGGAGCACTGAAGCTTTCTTT. Protein: CASSQGHRGVRSTEAFF.

J is TRBJ1-2 and V is TRBV29-1, with 7 bases matching TRBD1. CDR3 size: 14 residues. The germline V gene encodes CDR1 SQVTM and CDR2 ANQGSEA. The junction had 7 bases not matched to a gene; V was cut back by 4 bases and J by 2 bases. This chain's CDR3 is CSVGQGRSNYGYTF. The CDR3 DNA reads TGCAGCGTTGGACAGGGAAGATCAAACTATGGCTACACCTTC. Full variable domain (remainder filled in from reference TRBV29-1 and TRBJ1-2): SAVISQKPSRDICQRGTSLTIQCQVDSQVTMMFWYRQQPGQSLTLIATANQGSEATYESGFVIDKFPISRPNLTFSTLTVSNMSPEDSSIYLCSVGQGRSNYGYTFGSGTRLTVV.